The rows below give T cell receptor beta chains drawn from one sample of a study of T cells in tuberculosis. Data came from immunoSEQ multiplex PCR; TCRdb stores just in-frame clones and leaves some out. The table records approximately 60,000 clones, around 81% of them present only once. What was sequenced was CD1b-GMM tetramer-negative cells sorted from PBMCs. Receptors originate from an adult woman with latent tuberculosis. Both conserved end residues are part of each CDR3. A D gene is named only where the DNA matches it firmly. Not all rows give a size; the values are once, few, many and, for expanded clones, a class.

-	TRBJ2-3	TRBV7-9	-	TGTGCCACGGGGGGCTGGACAGATACGCAGTATTTT	CATGGWTDTQYF
-	TRBJ2-3	TRBV7-2	-	TGTGCCAGCAGCTTAGGACAGCCTAGCACAGATACGCAGTATTTT	CASSLGQPSTDTQYF
-	TRBJ1-2	TRBV2	-	TGTGCCAGAAACAGGCCGTACTATGGCTACACCTTC	CARNRPYYGYTF
-	TRBJ2-1	TRBV7-9	-	TGTGCCAGCAGCTTGATCCGGGAGAACAATGAGCAGTTCTTC	CASSLIRENNEQFF
-	TRBJ2-5	TRBV12-5	-	TGTGCTAGTGGTTTGGTATTGGAGGGCTTGGAGACCCAGTACTTC	CASGLVLEGLETQYF
-	TRBJ1-4	TRBV7-9	-	TGTGCCAGCAGCCCAACGGAGGCTGAAAAACTGTTTTTT	CASSPTEAEKLFF
-	TRBJ1-1	TRBV11-2	-	TGTGCCAGCAGCCCCTTCTCAGGGCAGCTGGACACTGAAGCTTTCTTT	CASSPFSGQLDTEAFF
TRBD1	TRBJ2-1	TRBV7-3	-	TGTGCCAGCAGCTCCGACAGGGGGAATGAGCAGTTCTTC	CASSSDRGNEQFF
TRBD2	TRBJ2-2	TRBV11-2	-	TGTGCCAGCAGCTTAGCCCCACCTAGCGGGAGGGCAAGTACCGGGGAGCTGTTTTTT	CASSLAPPSGRASTGELFF
-	TRBJ2-3	TRBV30	-	TGTGCCTGGAGGCGGAGTGGTAGCACAGATACGCAGTATTTT	CAWRRSGSTDTQYF
TRBD1	TRBJ1-5	TRBV15	-	TGTGCCACCGCAGATAAAGGGGGCCATCAGCCCCAGCATTTT	CATADKGGHQPQHF
-	TRBJ1-5	TRBV30	-	TGTGCCTGCCAGGGGTATAGCAATCAGCCCCAGCATTTT	CACQGYSNQPQHF
-	TRBJ2-1	TRBV10-3	-	TGTGCCATCAGCCCGGGACTCCGACGGGGCAATGAGCAGTTCTTC	CAISPGLRRGNEQFF
TRBD1	TRBJ1-1	TRBV18	-	TGTGCCAGCTCACCAGGACAGGGTGTCACTGAAGCTTTCTTT	CASSPGQGVTEAFF
TRBD1	TRBJ1-2	TRBV6-1	few	TGTGCCAGCAACAGGGGGGTCGATGGCTACACCTTC	CASNRGVDGYTF
TRBD1	TRBJ1-4	TRBV7-9	-	TGTGCCAGCAGCTCCCGACAGGGGACTGAAAAACTGTTTTTT	CASSSRQGTEKLFF
TRBD1	TRBJ1-1	TRBV7-9	-	TGTGCCAGCAGTCGTGTTGAGGGGGCTAGTACTGAAGCTTTCTTT	CASSRVEGASTEAFF
-	TRBJ2-2	TRBV4-2	-	TGTGCCAGCAGCCCCCGGGGGTCCACCGGGGAGCTGTTTTTT	CASSPRGSTGELFF
-	TRBJ2-7	TRBV18	few	TGTGCCAGCTCACGAAATGGCGGGGTAGCCTACGAGCAGTACTTC	CASSRNGGVAYEQYF
-	TRBJ1-6	TRBV28	-	TGTGCCAGCAGTTTAGGGGGGGGATATAATTCACCCCTCCACTTT	CASSLGGGYNSPLHF
-	TRBJ2-3	TRBV6-5	few	TGTGCCAGCAGTTATTCCCTCGTCACAGATACGCAGTATTTT	CASSYSLVTDTQYF
-	TRBJ1-4	TRBV7-7	-	TGTGCCAGCAGCTTAAGCCGAGGGAGGGGTGAAAAACTGTTTTTT	CASSLSRGRGEKLFF
TRBD2	TRBJ2-7	TRBV5-1	-	TGCGCCAGCAGCTTTCCGGCTATGGGGACTAGCGGGACTCCCTACGAGCAGTACTTC	CASSFPAMGTSGTPYEQYF
-	TRBJ2-7	TRBV6-1	few	TGTGCCAGCGTCCTTTTAACCGGGGCCTACGAGCAGTACTTC	CASVLLTGAYEQYF
TRBD2	TRBJ2-7	TRBV5-1	-	TGCGCCAGCAGCCAAGCCCCAGCGGGGGGCGACTACGAGCAGTACTTC	CASSQAPAGGDYEQYF
TRBD2	TRBJ2-7	TRBV28	-	TGTGCCAGCAGTTTAATTAGCGGGTCTCCCTACGAGCAGTACTTC	CASSLISGSPYEQYF
TRBD1	TRBJ2-7	TRBV6-5	few	TGTGCCAGCAGTTACAAGCGACAGGGGGCCACCGAGCAGTACTTC	CASSYKRQGATEQYF
TRBD2	TRBJ2-3	TRBV9	few	TGTGCCAGCAGCGTAGGAATTATTAGCGGGACACCTGGAGGAGATACGCAGTATTTT	CASSVGIISGTPGGDTQYF
-	TRBJ1-2	TRBV6-6	-	TGTGCCAGCAGTTACTCCAGGGTTGATGGCTACACCTTC	CASSYSRVDGYTF
-	TRBJ2-5	TRBV9	-	TGTGCCAGCAGCGTAAGGGGGACCCAAGAGACCCAGTACTTC	CASSVRGTQETQYF
TRBD1	TRBJ1-4	TRBV18	-	TGTGCCAGCTCACCGGGACAGCGTTTTAATGAAAAACTGTTTTTT	CASSPGQRFNEKLFF
-	TRBJ1-2	TRBV4-1	-	TGCGCCAGCAGCCAAGCTGCAGGGGAAAACTATGGCTACACCTTC	CASSQAAGENYGYTF
-	TRBJ1-1	TRBV6-6	-	TGTGCCAGCAGTTACTCGGAGGGCATCACTGAAGCTTTCTTT	CASSYSEGITEAFF
-	TRBJ2-1	TRBV9	-	TGTGCCAGCAGCCGCCGGGACACCTACAATGAGCAGTTCTTC	CASSRRDTYNEQFF
TRBD1	TRBJ2-3	TRBV7-9	-	TGTGCCAGCAGCCCCCGGGACAGGGTACGGGCAGATACGCAGTATTTT	CASSPRDRVRADTQYF
-	TRBJ2-7	TRBV19	-	TGTGCCAGTAGTATGAGGGGGTCGTCGACCTACGAGCAGTACTTC	CASSMRGSSTYEQYF
-	TRBJ2-3	TRBV6-1	-	TGTGCCAGCGTGTCCGGCCCGGGGATAGATACGCAGTATTTT	CASVSGPGIDTQYF
TRBD1	TRBJ1-5	TRBV6-6	-	TGTGCCAGCAGTTACTCCCGGACAGGGGGCAATCAGCCCCAGCATTTT	CASSYSRTGGNQPQHF
TRBD1	TRBJ1-1	TRBV19	-	TGTGCCAGTAGTCGACAGGGAGTCGCTTTCTTT	CASSRQGVAFF
TRBD1	TRBJ2-1	TRBV11-2	few	TGTGCCAGCAGCCGCACAGGGGGGCACAATGAGCAGTTCTTC	CASSRTGGHNEQFF
-	TRBJ1-1	TRBV2	-	TGTGCCAGCGAAGGGACTTCGAACACTGAAGCTTTCTTT	CASEGTSNTEAFF
-	TRBJ1-4	TRBV15	-	TGTGCCACCAGCAGATTAAATGAAAAACTGTTTTTT	CATSRLNEKLFF
-	TRBJ2-1	TRBV7-6	-	TGTGCCAGCAGCTTAGCGGGGCTAGCGGAGCAGTTCTTC	CASSLAGLAEQFF
-	TRBJ2-3	TRBV9	few	TGTGCCAGCAGCGTAGGCGGGATGGCAGATACGCAGTATTTT	CASSVGGMADTQYF
-	TRBJ2-1	TRBV11-2	-	TGTGCCAGCAGCTTAGTGGGCCGACGCAATGAGCAGTTCTTC	CASSLVGRRNEQFF
-	TRBJ1-1	TRBV5-5	-	TGTGCCAGCAGCTTGAACATGAACACTGAAGCTTTCTTT	CASSLNMNTEAFF
TRBD1	TRBJ1-1	TRBV7-9	-	TGTGCCAGCAGCTTAGGGGGACAGGGGGCTGAAGCTTTCTTT	CASSLGGQGAEAFF
TRBD1	TRBJ2-1	TRBV5-1	few	TGCGCCAGCAGCGAATTAAAAAGACAGGGGGATCGGAAGTTCTTC	CASSELKRQGDRKFF
TRBD2	TRBJ2-3	TRBV10-2	-	TGCGCCAGCAGTAGGACTAGCGGGAGGATAAGCACAGATACGCAGTATTTT	CASSRTSGRISTDTQYF